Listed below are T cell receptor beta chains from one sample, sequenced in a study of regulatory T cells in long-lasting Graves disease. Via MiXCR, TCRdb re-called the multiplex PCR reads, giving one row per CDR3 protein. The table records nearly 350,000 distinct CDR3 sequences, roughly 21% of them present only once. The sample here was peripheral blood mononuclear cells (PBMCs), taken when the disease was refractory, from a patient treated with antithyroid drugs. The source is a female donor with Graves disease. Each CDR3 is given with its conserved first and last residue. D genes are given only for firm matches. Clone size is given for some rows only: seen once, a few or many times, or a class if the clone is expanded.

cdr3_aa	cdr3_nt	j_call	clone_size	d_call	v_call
CASSLGQGITDTQYF	TGTGCCAGCAGTCTAGGACAGGGGATCACAGATACGCAGTATTTT	TRBJ2-3	many	TRBD1	TRBV12-3/TRBV12-4
CASSPTDSSYNSPLHF	TGTGCCAGCAGTCCAACCGACAGCTCCTATAATTCACCCCTCCACTTT	TRBJ1-6	-	-	TRBV3-1
CSVEDAFPRTGNTGELFF	TGCAGCGTTGAAGATGCGTTCCCCCGGACGGGAAACACCGGGGAGCTGTTTTTT	TRBJ2-2	few	-	TRBV29-1
CASSPPPSGRLYEQYF	TGTGCCAGCAGTCCCCCCCCTAGCGGGAGGCTCTACGAGCAGTACTTC	TRBJ2-7	-	TRBD2	TRBV27
CASSLSHLSTDTQYF	TGTGCCAGCAGCTTAAGTCATCTTAGCACAGATACGCAGTATTTT	TRBJ2-3	-	-	TRBV7-6
CASSEWGSGQTYGYTF	TGCGCCAGCAGTGAGTGGGGTTCGGGACAGACTTATGGCTACACCTTC	TRBJ1-2	many	TRBD1	TRBV10-2
CASRGRGGSPLHF	TGTGCCAGTAGAGGAAGGGGCGGATCACCCCTCCACTTT	TRBJ1-6	-	-	TRBV19
CASSFSWNPGNTIYF	TGTGCCAGCAGCTTTAGTTGGAACCCTGGAAACACCATATATTTT	TRBJ1-3	-	-	TRBV11-3
CSARDRNSPYGYTF	TGCAGTGCTAGAGATAGAAACAGTCCATATGGCTACACCTTC	TRBJ1-2	few	-	TRBV20-1
CASSLDPGSYNEQFF	TGTGCCAGCAGCTTAGATCCCGGCTCCTACAATGAGCAGTTCTTC	TRBJ2-1	-	-	TRBV11-2
CATDPHRGSTDTQYF	TGTGCCACGGACCCGCATCGAGGGAGCACAGATACGCAGTATTTT	TRBJ2-3	-	-	TRBV28
CASSIDRFRVNTEAFF	TGTGCCAGTAGTATAGATCGATTCAGGGTGAACACTGAAGCTTTCTTT	TRBJ1-1	few	-	TRBV19
CASRTGRVYEQYF	TGTGCCAGCAGGACAGGGAGGGTTTACGAGCAGTACTTC	TRBJ2-7	many	-	TRBV28
CASSDDSLNIQYF	TGTGCCAGCAGTGATGACAGTCTCAACATTCAGTACTTC	TRBJ2-4	many	-	TRBV2
CASSPPGGLNQPQHF	TGTGCCAGCAGCCCGCCTGGGGGCCTAAATCAGCCCCAGCATTTT	TRBJ1-5	few	-	TRBV7-2
CASSGYLGDYGYGYTF	TGTGCCAGTAGTGGCTACTTAGGGGACTACGGCTATGGCTACACCTTC	TRBJ1-2	-	-	TRBV19
CASSRLTEPTGELFF	TGCGCCAGCAGCCGACTAACAGAGCCGACCGGGGAGCTGTTTTTT	TRBJ2-2	-	-	TRBV4-1
CAWKRAPYEQYF	TGTGCCTGGAAAAGGGCCCCCTACGAGCAGTACTTC	TRBJ2-7	many	-	TRBV30
CASSSVHGAPLGPYEQYF	TGTGCCAGCAGCTCTGTCCACGGGGCTCCCCTCGGGCCCTACGAGCAGTACTTC	TRBJ2-7	many	-	TRBV7-8
CASSPTSVGADTQYF	TGTGCCAGCAGCCCCACGTCGGTAGGGGCAGATACGCAGTATTTT	TRBJ2-3	-	-	TRBV9
CSAPGQPNTGELFF	TGCAGTGCTCCCGGACAGCCCAACACCGGGGAGCTGTTTTTT	TRBJ2-2	few	-	TRBV20-1
CASSLDPGGNQPQHF	TGCGCCAGCAGCTTGGATCCGGGGGGCAATCAGCCCCAGCATTTT	TRBJ1-5	-	-	TRBV5-1
CASSLPRVAGMNEQYF	TGTGCCAGCAGTTTACCTCGGGTAGCGGGAATGAACGAGCAGTACTTC	TRBJ2-7	many	TRBD2	TRBV28
CSAHPAGGNNSPLHF	TGCAGTGCTCACCCCGCGGGGGGTAATAATTCACCCCTCCACTTT	TRBJ1-6	many	-	TRBV20-1
CASHPLGISNTGELFF	TGTGCCAGCCACCCCTTGGGAATTTCGAACACCGGGGAGCTGTTTTTT	TRBJ2-2	-	-	TRBV27
CASSPGVSTEAFF	TGTGCCAGCAGCCCCGGGGTGAGCACTGAAGCTTTCTTT	TRBJ1-1	many	-	TRBV7-6
CATSSGKIGLTGELFF	TGTGCCACCAGTTCCGGAAAAATAGGACTCACCGGGGAGCTGTTTTTT	TRBJ2-2	-	-	TRBV24-1
CASGDYYEQYF	TGTGCCAGTGGGGATTACTACGAGCAGTACTTC	TRBJ2-7	few	-	TRBV19
CASSIGSGGKRELFF	TGTGCCAGTAGTATAGGTAGCGGGGGAAAGCGGGAGCTGTTTTTT	TRBJ2-2	-	TRBD2	TRBV19
CASRAGQVEGWYF	TGTGCCAGCAGAGCGGGACAGGTGGAGGGTTGGTACTTC	TRBJ2-7	many	-	TRBV5-8
CASSLLVSGAGELFF	TGTGCCAGCAGCCTCCTAGTTTCTGGGGCCGGGGAGCTGTTTTTT	TRBJ2-2	-	-	TRBV9
CASITSGQGSYEQYF	TGTGCCAGCATAACGTCGGGACAGGGGTCCTACGAGCAGTACTTC	TRBJ2-7	many	TRBD1	TRBV6-1
CASSQNREDYGYTF	TGTGCCAGCAGCCAAAACAGGGAGGACTATGGCTACACCTTC	TRBJ1-2	-	-	TRBV4-2
CASSYSQSSYEQYF	TGTGCCAGCAGTTACTCCCAGAGCTCCTACGAGCAGTACTTC	TRBJ2-7	many	-	TRBV6-2/TRBV6-3
CASSRTSGGLETQYF	TGTGCCAGCAGCCGGACTTCAGGGGGTTTAGAGACCCAGTACTTC	TRBJ2-5	many	TRBD1	TRBV3-1
CASSYSMDEQYF	TGTGCCAGCAGTTACTCGATGGACGAGCAGTACTTC	TRBJ2-7	many	-	TRBV6-5
CSARGDSGNTIYF	TGCAGTGCTAGGGGGGACTCTGGAAACACCATATATTTT	TRBJ1-3	-	-	TRBV20-1
CASSRGPTDQPQHF	TGTGCCAGCAGCCGAGGACCGACCGATCAGCCCCAGCATTTT	TRBJ1-5	-	-	TRBV3-1
CASSEPRGTSGELFF	TGTGCCAGCAGTGAACCCAGAGGGACTTCCGGGGAGCTGTTTTTT	TRBJ2-2	many	-	TRBV2
CARYRKGNYGYTF	TGTGCCAGATATCGGAAGGGAAACTATGGCTACACCTTC	TRBJ1-2	many	-	TRBV2
CASSSYGLMNTEAFF	TGTGCCAGCAGCTCGTACGGCCTAATGAACACTGAAGCTTTCTTT	TRBJ1-1	-	-	TRBV7-9
CASSPSLPDSRETQYF	TGTGCCAGCTCACCAAGTCTTCCGGACTCTCGAGAGACCCAGTACTTC	TRBJ2-5	many	-	TRBV18